This TCR beta chain derives from a study of identifying expanded T cells in peripheral blood. Germline V lookup: CDR1 GTSNPN, CDR2 SVGIG (reference sequence). Trimming pared 1 base from V and 1 base from J, leaving 8 bases between. CDR3 size: 13 residues. Clones were read by immunoSEQ multiplex PCR, and TCRdb kept only the in-frame ones, dropping some. This sample has over 85,000 clones, with around 88% found just once. This clone appeared a few times. V usage is TRBV30 and J usage is TRBJ2-7, with a tentative D call TRBD1 (6 bases). The sample consisted of blood. This clonotype was obtained from a person aged 18 to 75 in good health. In DNA, the CDR3 is TGTGCCTGGAGTGGACAGGTGTCCTACGAGCAGTACTTC. This codes for CAWSGQVSYEQYF.